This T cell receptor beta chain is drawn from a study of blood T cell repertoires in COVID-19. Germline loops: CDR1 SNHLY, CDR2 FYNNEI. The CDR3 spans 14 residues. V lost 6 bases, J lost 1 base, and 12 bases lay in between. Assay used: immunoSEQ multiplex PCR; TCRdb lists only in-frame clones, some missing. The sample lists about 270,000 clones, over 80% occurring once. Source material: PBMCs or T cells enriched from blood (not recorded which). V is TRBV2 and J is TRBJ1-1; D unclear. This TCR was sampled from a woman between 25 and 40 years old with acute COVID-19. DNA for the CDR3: TGTGCCAGCAGGACAAAGACAACGAACACTGAAGCTTTCTTT. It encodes CASRTKTTNTEAFF.